This T cell receptor (beta chain) was identified in a study of T cell repertoires in cytomegalovirus infection. As for the study in general: Newly reported HLA-C-restricted and thoroughly characterized HLA-B-restricted CMV epitopes were employed. Carrying CMV and the relevant HLA type showed in public TCR beta signatures. Study-level results: Adding up the frequency of public TCR beta families identified people who carried CMV plus the relevant HLA.

TCRdb passed the reads through MiXCR, listing each CDR3 protein once. Of roughly 150,000 distinct CDR3 sequences in the sample, about 20% were seen once. CDR3 length equals 14 residues. The ends were cut back, 5 bases at V and 4 bases at J, with 14 bases in the middle. In germline, CDR1 is MNHEY, CDR2 SMNVEV (reference sequence). This clonotype has a handful of counts. Its antigen is currently unknown. V and J are TRBV27 and TRBJ1-1, with D perhaps matching TRBD1 (5 bases). The clonotype originates from a human donor in good health (CMV status not recorded). Some clones in this sample may be carry-over from other donors' samples. Sequenced here: CD8+ T cells from cultured PBMCs, sampled from culture after CMV antigen stimulation. The CDR3 loop reads CASSPLERGTEAFF. DNA for the CDR3: TGTGCCAGCAGTCCCCTGGAGAGGGGCACTGAAGCTTTCTTT.